Listed here are 19 T cell receptor beta chains from one sample, sequenced in a study of T cell responses to AZD1222 COVID-19 vaccine (TCRdb year 2021). The library was generated by the immunoSEQ multiplex PCR assay. Sourced from immuneACCESS, this table was stored by TCRdb with only in-frame sequences that have V and J called. A share of the clones is absent; for the studies checked, an unresolved V gene accounts for under half, and the remainder has no known explanation. Here the sample has some 180,000 clones; over 90% occur a single time. 1.5% to 2% of the sample rests with the top ten. The label giving this sample's time point can be read as: about 28 days (+/-7) after the second vaccine dose. The material sequenced was peripheral blood, taken 28 days after the second AZD1222 dose. These receptors were collected from an adult who received the AZD1222 COVID-19 vaccine.

CDR3 in DNA: TGTGCCAGTAGTACCGGGCCCCCGGCAGAGACCCAGTACTTC. Amino acid sequence: CASSTGPPAETQYF. The chain employs TRBV19 and TRBJ2-5; D not certain. The CDR3 is made up of 14 amino acids. V lost 4 bases, J lost 4 bases, and 13 bases lay in between. The germline CDR1 and CDR2 sequences are LNHDA and SQIVND (reference sequence).

The chain recombines TRBV6-6 with TRBJ1-6; tentatively, D is TRBD1 (5 bases). This CDR3 region has 16 residues. Deletions cut 0 bases from V and 7 bases from J, with 13 bases between. From germline, CDR1 is MNHNY and CDR2 SVGAGI (reference sequence). CDR3 nucleotides: TGTGCCAGCAGTTACTCGAGCGGCAGGGCCAATTCACCCCTCCACTTT. It encodes CASSYSSGRANSPLHF.

The chain uses TRBV5-1 and TRBJ2-2, with TRBD1 as a possible D gene (6 bases). The V gene lost 7 bases and the J gene lost 3 bases, with 16 bases spanning the gap. Germline CDR1 SGHRS, CDR2 YFSETQ. The CDR3 is made up of 15 amino acids. The DNA of the CDR3 is TGCGCCAGCGGGGAGTCCGGGACATACACCGGGGAGCTGTTTTTT. Translated, it gives CASGESGTYTGELFF.

Of note for this clone: Its ends do not fully match the called genes, so a read error is possible. This chain connects TRBV28 to TRBJ2-7; the D gene is possibly TRBD1 (6 bases). Germline lookup yields CDR1 MDHEN and CDR2 SYDVKM. The CDR3 extends over 12 amino acids. CDR3 protein: CASSLRTAETSF. The CDR3 nucleotides read TGTGCCAGCAGTCTCCGGACAGCCGAGACTTCCTTC.

This clone was found once. The chain links TRBV3-1 (or the pseudogene TRBV3-2) to TRBJ2-7; D is possibly TRBD2 (7 bases). V was trimmed by 0 bases and J by 3 bases, leaving 12 bases between them. From germline, CDR1 is LGHDT and CDR2 YNNKEL (reference sequence). This CDR3 has 15 amino acids. The CDR3 loop is CASSQEGGGLYEQYF. CDR3 in DNA: TGTGCCAGCAGCCAAGAAGGCGGGGGCCTCTACGAGCAGTACTTC.

The chain has TRBV20-1 and TRBJ2-5; D unresolved. V lost 6 bases to trimming and J lost 0 bases, with 5 bases between them. Germline CDR1 DFQATT, CDR2 SNEGSKA (reference sequence). CDR3 size: 11 residues. CDR3 loop: CSAYDQETQYF. CDR3 in DNA: TGCAGTGCCTACGACCAAGAGACCCAGTACTTC.

The rearrangement uses TRBV9 and TRBJ2-1; possible D gene TRBD2, 6 bases. Trimming pared 3 bases from V and 15 bases from J, leaving 22 bases between. Germline CDR1 SGDLS, CDR2 YYNGEE. CDR3 size: 14 residues. This CDR3 reads CASSDATGSNGVFF. The CDR3 DNA is TGTGCCAGCAGCGATGCCACCGGGAGCAACGGGGTGTTCTTC.

The genes are TRBV2 and TRBJ2-7; 10 bases map to TRBD2. The CDR3 consists of 17 residues. Germline CDR1 SNHLY, CDR2 FYNNEI. Unmatched junction bases numbered 7, after V lost 2 bases and J lost 0 bases. The CDR3 sequence: CASSERTSGMSSYEQYF. CDR3 DNA: TGTGCCAGCAGTGAACGGACTAGCGGTATGAGCTCCTACGAGCAGTACTTC.

J is TRBJ2-1 and V is TRBV6-5; D is possibly TRBD2 (7 bases). This CDR3 is 14 amino acids long. Trimming left V 2 bases short and J 8 bases short, with 13 bases between. Germline V CDR1 and CDR2: MNHEY, SVGAGI. DNA for the CDR3: TGTGCCAGCAGTTACGTCCAGGGGAGGGATGAGCAGTTCTTC. This sequence encodes CASSYVQGRDEQFF.

The chain joins TRBV11-3 to TRBJ2-3, with a possible D match to TRBD1 (6 bases). Germline assignment: CDR1 SGHNT and CDR2 YENEEA. V lost 5 bases, J lost 4 bases, and 13 bases lay in between. There are 14 residues in the CDR3. This chain's CDR3 is CASSLRTEADTQYF. The CDR3 region has the DNA TGTGCCAGCAGCCTACGGACAGAGGCAGATACGCAGTATTTT.

The V call is TRBV29-1, the J call TRBJ2-2; TRBD1 or TRBD2 may be the D gene (5 bases each). Germline CDR1 reads SQVTM; CDR2 reads ANQGSEA. Trimming removed 6 bases from V and 6 bases from J, with 14 bases in between. The CDR3 is made up of 13 amino acids. CDR3 in amino acids: CSVGVAQAGELFF. The CDR3 DNA sequence: TGCAGCGTGGGGGTCGCGCAGGCCGGGGAGCTGTTTTTT.

The gene calls are TRBV7-9 and TRBJ1-5; 9 bases agree with TRBD1. Trimming cost V 3 bases and J 3 bases; bases outside gene matches: 9. The CDR3 extends over 17 amino acids. Germline loops: CDR1 SEHNR, CDR2 FQNEAQ (reference sequence). The CDR3 DNA sequence: TGTGCCAGCAGCTTCCAGTTGGGACAGGGCTCCAATCAGCCCCAGCATTTT. Residues: CASSFQLGQGSNQPQHF. Full variable domain (remainder filled in from reference TRBV7-9 and TRBJ1-5): DTGVSQNPRHKITKRGQNVTFRCDPISEHNRLYWYRQTLGQGPEFLTYFQNEAQLEKSRLLSDRFSAERPKGSFSTLEIQRTEQGDSAMYLCASSFQLGQGSNQPQHFGDGTRLSIL.

The V call is TRBV7-3, the J call TRBJ2-6; D is unresolved. Germline V gene sequence: CDR1 SGHTA, CDR2 FQGTGA. This CDR3 spans 17 amino acids. The V end was cut by 4 bases, the J end by 0 bases, with 13 bases between. For the CDR3, the DNA is TGTGCCAGCAGCTCCGCTCCGGCTGGCTCTGGGGCCAACGTCCTGACTTTC. This sequence encodes CASSSAPAGSGANVLTF.

V and J are TRBV7-9 and TRBJ1-1, with D possibly matching TRBD1 (5 bases). The CDR3 totals 16 residues. Germline V gives CDR1 SEHNR, CDR2 FQNEAQ (reference sequence). V was trimmed by 8 bases and J by 4 bases, leaving 23 bases between them. CDR3 sequence reads: CASSLSPGGARTEAFF. CDR3 DNA sequence: TGTGCCAGCTCTCTTAGCCCGGGAGGGGCGCGCACTGAAGCTTTCTTT.

The chain uses TRBV27 and TRBJ2-2; tentatively, D is TRBD2 (6 bases). V lost 2 bases, J lost 2 bases, and 9 bases lay in between. The CDR3 consists of 15 residues. From germline, CDR1 is MNHEY and CDR2 SMNVEV (reference sequence). CDR3 in DNA: TGTGCCAGCAGTTTAATGGCGGGAAACACCGGGGAGCTGTTTTTT. It specifies CASSLMAGNTGELFF.

This clone was recorded once. This rearrangement joins TRBV18 to TRBJ2-2, with 7 bases identical to TRBD1. J was trimmed by 7 bases and V by 4 bases; bases with no gene match: 12. This CDR3 is 16 amino acids long. Germline loops: CDR1 KGHSH, CDR2 LQKENI. As DNA, the CDR3 is TGTGCCAGCTCACTAAAGAAACAGGGGACGGTCGGGGAGCTGTTTTTT. Protein product: CASSLKKQGTVGELFF.

This chain joins TRBV10-3 and TRBJ1-1, with D possibly matching TRBD1 (5 bases). Trimming left V 9 bases short and J 1 base short, with 15 bases between. Germline V gives CDR1 ENHRY, CDR2 SYGVKD. This CDR3 is 14 amino acids long. The CDR3 DNA reads TGTGCCATTAACGAACGGGGGGGGAACACTGAAGCTTTCTTT. Amino acid sequence: CAINERGGNTEAFF.

The rearrangement uses TRBV6-6 and TRBJ2-3, with D possibly being TRBD1 (6 bases). The V gene lost 4 bases and the J gene lost 1 base, with 12 bases spanning the gap. Germline CDR1 MNHNY, CDR2 SVGAGI (reference sequence). This CDR3 has 15 amino acids. The CDR3: CASSSGDRGTDTQYF. In DNA form, the CDR3 reads TGTGCCAGCAGTTCAGGGGACCGTGGCACAGATACGCAGTATTTT.

J is TRBJ2-7 and V is TRBV4-1; no clear D. The CDR3 covers 15 residues. With 4 bases removed from V and 4 bases from J, the gap between germline ends came to 17 bases. The germline V gene has CDR1 MGHRA and CDR2 YSYEKL. The chain's CDR3 is CASSLVYRSTYEQYF. In DNA form, the CDR3 reads TGCGCCAGCAGCCTCGTCTATCGATCCACATACGAGCAGTACTTC.